This TCR beta chain was observed in a study of radiotherapy plus CTLA-4 blockade in lung cancer. This clone was recorded once. Antigen unknown. Overall study findings and caveats: Tumor-derived TCR clones expanded in blood after radiotherapy plus ipilimumab.

TCRdb's table, derived via immunoSEQ multiplex PCR, lists solely in-frame clones and lacks some. Of 70,000 to 90,000 clones listed, 84% are singletons. Trimming cost V 3 bases and J 6 bases, with 11 bases left between them. Germline CDR1 and CDR2: MNHEY and SMNVEV (reference sequence). The CDR3 is 13 residues long. The source is a human donor with non-small cell lung cancer who had stable disease on radiotherapy plus ipilimumab. The specimen comprised peripheral blood, sampled from a patient treated with radiotherapy plus ipilimumab. This chain uses TRBV27 with TRBJ1-1; D uncertain. The CDR3 coding sequence is TGTGCCAGCAGTTTTGGATTTGGGGCTGAAGCTTTCTTT. The encoded protein is CASSFGFGAEAFF.